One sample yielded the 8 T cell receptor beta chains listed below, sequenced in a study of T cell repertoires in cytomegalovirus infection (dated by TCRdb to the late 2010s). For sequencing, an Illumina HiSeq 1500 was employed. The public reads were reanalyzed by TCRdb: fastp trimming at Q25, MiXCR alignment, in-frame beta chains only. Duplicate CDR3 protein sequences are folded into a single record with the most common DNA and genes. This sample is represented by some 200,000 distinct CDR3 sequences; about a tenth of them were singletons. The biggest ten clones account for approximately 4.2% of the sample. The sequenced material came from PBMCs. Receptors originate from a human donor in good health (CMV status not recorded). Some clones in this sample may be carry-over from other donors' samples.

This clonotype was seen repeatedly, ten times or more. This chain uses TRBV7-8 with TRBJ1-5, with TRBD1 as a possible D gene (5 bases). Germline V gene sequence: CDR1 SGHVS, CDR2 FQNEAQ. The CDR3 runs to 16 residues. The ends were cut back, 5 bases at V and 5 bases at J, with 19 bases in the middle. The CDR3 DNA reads TGTGCCAGCAGCACCGCCGGGACCCTCAGAGATCAGCCCCAGCATTTT. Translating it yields CASSTAGTLRDQPQHF.

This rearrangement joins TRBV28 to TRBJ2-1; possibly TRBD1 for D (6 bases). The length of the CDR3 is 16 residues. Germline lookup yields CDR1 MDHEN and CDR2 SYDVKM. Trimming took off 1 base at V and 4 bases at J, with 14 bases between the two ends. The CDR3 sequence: CASSLFTGRVYNEQFF. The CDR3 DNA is TGTGCCAGCAGTTTATTTACAGGGAGAGTATACAATGAGCAGTTCTTC.

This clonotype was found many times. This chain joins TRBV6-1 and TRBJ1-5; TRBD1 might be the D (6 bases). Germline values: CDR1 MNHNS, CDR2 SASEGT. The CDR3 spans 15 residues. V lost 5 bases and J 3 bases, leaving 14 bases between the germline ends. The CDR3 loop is CASSPGQIINQPQHF. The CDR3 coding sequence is TGTGCCAGCAGTCCTGGACAGATTATCAATCAGCCCCAGCATTTT.

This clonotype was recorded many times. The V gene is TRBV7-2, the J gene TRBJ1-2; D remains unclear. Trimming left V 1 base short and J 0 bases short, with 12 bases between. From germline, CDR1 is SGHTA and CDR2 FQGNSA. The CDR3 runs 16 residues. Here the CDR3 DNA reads TGTGCCAGCAGCTTAGGAGGGCGTTTAGCTAACTATGGCTACACCTTC. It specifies CASSLGGRLANYGYTF.

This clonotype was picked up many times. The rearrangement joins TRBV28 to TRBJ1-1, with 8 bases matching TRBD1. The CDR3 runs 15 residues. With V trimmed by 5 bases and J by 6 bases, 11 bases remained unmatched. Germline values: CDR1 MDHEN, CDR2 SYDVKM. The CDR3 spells CASSPQGANHPEAFF. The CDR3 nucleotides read TGTGCCAGCAGTCCCCAGGGGGCGAATCACCCTGAAGCTTTCTTT.

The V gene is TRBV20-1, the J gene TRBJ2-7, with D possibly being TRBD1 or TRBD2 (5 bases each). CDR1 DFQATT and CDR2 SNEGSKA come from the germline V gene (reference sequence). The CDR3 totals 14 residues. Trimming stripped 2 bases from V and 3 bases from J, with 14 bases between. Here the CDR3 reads CSARNRDRLYEQYF. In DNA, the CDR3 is TGCAGTGCTAGAAACCGGGACCGACTCTACGAGCAGTACTTC.

The CDR3 DNA is TGTGCCAGCAGCCGCGACGCGGGAGGTGGCAATGAGCAGTTCTTC. Amino acid sequence: CASSRDAGGGNEQFF. The chain combines TRBV11-3 with TRBJ2-1; 8 nucleotides match TRBD2. The CDR3 contains 15 residues. Germline V CDR1 and CDR2: SGHNT, YENEEA. V trimming: 5 bases; J trimming: 6 bases; junction bases outside the gene matches: 9. The whole variable domain, remainder taken from reference TRBV11-3 and TRBJ2-1, is EAGVVQSPRYKIIEKKQPVAFWCNPISGHNTLYWYLQNLGQGPELLIRYENEEAVDDSQLPKDRFSAERLKGVDSTLKIQPAELGDSAVYLCASSRDAGGGNEQFFGPGTRLTVL.

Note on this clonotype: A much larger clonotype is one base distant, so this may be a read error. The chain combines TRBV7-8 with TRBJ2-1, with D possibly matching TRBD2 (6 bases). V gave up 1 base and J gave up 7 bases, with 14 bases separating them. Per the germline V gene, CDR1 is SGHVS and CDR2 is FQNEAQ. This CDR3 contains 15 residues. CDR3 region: CASSLEPGGSNEQFF. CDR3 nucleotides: TGTGCCAGCAGCTTAGAACCTGGAGGGTCAAATGAGCAGTTCTTC. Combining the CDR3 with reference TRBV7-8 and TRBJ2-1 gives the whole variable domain GAGVSQSPRYKVAKRGQDVALRCDPISGHVSLFWYQQALGQGPEFLTYFQNEAQLDKSGLPSDRFFAERPEGSVSTLKIQRTQQEDSAVYLCASSLEPGGSNEQFFGPGTRLTVL.